This entry lists 29 T cell receptor beta chains sequenced from one sample in a study of T cell responses to AZD1222 COVID-19 vaccine. Clones were sequenced by immunoSEQ multiplex PCR, and TCRdb holds only the in-frame ones, with some missing. The sample comprises approximately 90,000 clones, 90% of which are singletons, and about 2.9% rests with the top ten. The input for sequencing was peripheral blood, taken on day 0 of AZD1222 vaccination. These receptors came from an adult in good health.

The table lists this clone with a count of one. This rearrangement joins TRBV9 to TRBJ2-5; D may be TRBD1 (5 bases). The V and J ends lost 0 bases and 1 base respectively, with 10 bases between them. The CDR3 runs to 15 residues. Per germline, CDR1 SGDLS and CDR2 YYNGEE. CDR3 amino acids: CASSVVGQIQETQYF. The CDR3 bases are TGTGCCAGCAGCGTAGTGGGGCAGATCCAAGAGACCCAGTACTTC.

The chain is built from TRBV29-1 and TRBJ2-7; D might be TRBD2 (6 bases). CDR3 length: 15 amino acids. Germline V CDR1 and CDR2: SQVTM, ANQGSEA. V was pared by 4 bases and J by 3 bases, with 19 bases between. The DNA for the CDR3 is TGCAGCGTTGTACTATGGGGGGAAGCCCACTACGAGCAGTACTTC. This sequence encodes CSVVLWGEAHYEQYF.

The genes are TRBV28 and TRBJ1-4; 7 nucleotides agree with TRBD1. Trimming took 7 bases from V and 8 from J; bases not matched to a gene: 10. Germline-derived CDR1 and CDR2 are MDHEN and SYDVKM. There are 14 residues in the CDR3. The CDR3 sequence: CASTRGGIEEKLFF. The CDR3 DNA follows: TGTGCCAGCACCAGGGGGGGAATCGAAGAAAAACTGTTTTTT.

The V and J genes are TRBV6-1 and TRBJ2-2, with D unresolved. The length of the CDR3 is 14 residues. Germline V gives CDR1 MNHNS, CDR2 SASEGT. Trimming removed 1 base at V and 4 bases at J, with 7 bases between. As DNA, the CDR3 is TGTGCCAGCAGTGAAGTATCTCTCACCGGGGAGCTGTTTTTT. It codes for CASSEVSLTGELFF.

The chain carries TRBV11-3 and TRBJ2-1; 10 positions match TRBD2. J was trimmed by 10 bases and V by 5 bases; bases with no gene match: 14. CDR1 is SGHNT, CDR2 YENEEA, per germline. The CDR3 covers 16 residues. The CDR3 is CASSPGSAGGLGEQFF. The CDR3 DNA sequence: TGTGCCAGCAGCCCAGGGTCAGCGGGAGGGCTAGGAGAGCAGTTCTTC.

J is TRBJ1-5 and V is TRBV27, with D maybe TRBD1 (5 bases). There are 18 residues in the CDR3. Trimming cost V 2 bases and J 5 bases, with 22 bases left between them. Germline V gene sequence: CDR1 MNHEY, CDR2 SMNVEV (reference sequence). CDR3 protein: CASSLTRGGRAPDQPQHF. The CDR3, as DNA: TGTGCCAGCAGTTTAACTAGGGGTGGCAGGGCTCCCGATCAGCCCCAGCATTTT.

This clone has just one count. V gene TRBV7-9 combines with J gene TRBJ1-2; 10 bases map to TRBD1. The CDR3 sequence is 13 residues long. Germline V gene data show CDR1 as SEHNR and CDR2 as FQNEAQ (reference sequence). Losses at the gene ends were 5 bases for V and 8 bases for J; bases not matched to a gene: 5. The CDR3, as DNA: TGTGCCAGCAGCCCGACAGGGGGCTTAGGCTACACCTTC. This gives the protein CASSPTGGLGYTF.

V gene TRBV6-2 or TRBV6-3 combines with J gene TRBJ1-2; no firm D call. Germline V gene data show CDR1 as MNHEY and CDR2 as SVGEGT. V lost 2 bases to trimming and J lost 4 bases, with 23 bases between them. CDR3 length: 18 amino acids. This chain's CDR3 is CASSYDSTEEVPPYGYTF. The CDR3 bases are TGTGCCAGCAGTTACGACTCCACTGAAGAGGTTCCACCCTATGGCTACACCTTC.

The rearrangement joins TRBV18 to TRBJ2-2; perhaps TRBD2 as D (6 bases). V shed 3 bases and J shed 0 bases, with 11 bases lying between them. This CDR3 is 16 amino acids long. Germline V gene sequence: CDR1 KGHSH, CDR2 LQKENI. The CDR3 loop is CASSPFSGSNTGELFF. CDR3 sequence (DNA): TGTGCCAGCTCACCGTTTAGCGGTTCGAACACCGGGGAGCTGTTTTTT.

V usage is TRBV19 and J usage is TRBJ1-1, with D hard to call. V was trimmed by 5 bases and J by 5 bases, leaving 12 bases between them. The CDR3 runs to 13 residues. CDR1 and CDR2 from the germline V gene are LNHDA and SQIVND (reference sequence). The CDR3: CASSLTTGTEAFF. Here the CDR3 DNA reads TGTGCCAGTAGTCTAACCACGGGTACTGAAGCTTTCTTT.

CDR3 amino acids: CASSESVTATSQLNEQFF. The CDR3 DNA reads as TGCGCCAGCAGTGAGTCGGTAACGGCTACTAGTCAACTCAATGAGCAGTTCTTC. The rearrangement joins TRBV10-2 to TRBJ2-1; a possible D gene is TRBD2 (5 bases). Germline CDR1 is WSHSY and CDR2 is SAAADI. Deletions cut 0 bases from V and 6 bases from J, with 21 bases between. The CDR3 length is 18 residues.

This clone was seen more than once but under ten times. This chain uses TRBV27 with TRBJ2-1; maybe TRBD2 (5 bases). The CDR3 sequence is 14 residues long. Trimming pared 6 bases from V and 9 bases from J, leaving 18 bases between. Per germline, CDR1 MNHEY and CDR2 SMNVEV (reference sequence). CDR3 nucleotides: TGTGCCAGCAGCCTAATCCGAGAGGGCTCTGAGCAGTTCTTC. This translates into CASSLIREGSEQFF.

The chain has TRBV6-5 and TRBJ2-7; tentative D call: TRBD2 (5 bases). The CDR3 is made up of 14 amino acids. The germline V gene has CDR1 MNHEY and CDR2 SVGAGI. The V gene lost 6 bases and the J gene lost 2 bases, with 14 bases spanning the gap. CDR3 region: CASRSQLGTYEQYF. The CDR3, as DNA: TGTGCCAGCAGGTCTCAACTAGGAACCTACGAGCAGTACTTC.

The rearrangement links TRBV18 to TRBJ2-7; D is undetermined. The V end was cut by 3 bases, the J end by 4 bases, with 7 bases between. Germline-derived CDR1 and CDR2 are KGHSH and LQKENI. There are 12 residues in the CDR3. The CDR3 DNA is TGTGCCAGCTCACCTCCAACATACGAGCAGTACTTC. As protein: CASSPPTYEQYF.

The rearrangement links TRBV27 to TRBJ2-3; D is unresolved. Between the trimmed V and J ends, which lost 2 bases and 2 bases, there was a span of 8 bases. Germline loops: CDR1 MNHEY, CDR2 SMNVEV (reference sequence). The CDR3 is 14 amino acids. DNA of the CDR3: TGTGCCAGCAGTTTACGCCGGGTCACAGATACGCAGTATTTT. Its translation: CASSLRRVTDTQYF.

This chain uses TRBV29-1 with TRBJ2-1; TRBD1 matches at 7 bases. This CDR3 has 14 amino acids. V was pared by 3 bases and J by 6 bases, with 8 bases of the junction left unmatched. From germline, CDR1 is SQVTM and CDR2 ANQGSEA. CDR3 amino acids: CSVDGYHRGNEQFF. CDR3 DNA: TGCAGCGTTGATGGATATCACAGGGGCAATGAGCAGTTCTTC.

V usage is TRBV2 and J usage is TRBJ2-1, with D uncertain. Per the germline V gene, CDR1 is SNHLY and CDR2 is FYNNEI. The CDR3 is made up of 13 amino acids. The V end was cut by 10 bases, the J end by 0 bases, with 10 bases between. The CDR3 DNA reads TGTGCCACCGATCCGATCTCCTACAATGAGCAGTTCTTC. Encoded protein: CATDPISYNEQFF.

The chain joins TRBV28 to TRBJ2-7; tentatively, D is TRBD1 (5 bases). The CDR3 loop spans 15 amino acids. The ends were cut back, 5 bases at V and 5 bases at J, with 19 bases in the middle. From germline, CDR1 is MDHEN and CDR2 SYDVKM. This CDR3 reads CASSLPQVVTNEQYF. For the CDR3, the DNA is TGTGCCAGCAGTCTACCACAGGTAGTGACGAACGAGCAGTACTTC.

The gene calls are TRBV29-1 and TRBJ2-7; TRBD1 or TRBD2 may be the D gene (5 bases each). The germline V and J ends were trimmed by 3 bases and 2 bases, with 11 bases remaining between them. Germline CDR1 is SQVTM and CDR2 is ANQGSEA. This CDR3 is built from 13 residues. The CDR3 spells CSVEGERTYEQYF. CDR3 nucleotides: TGCAGCGTTGAGGGGGAGAGAACCTACGAGCAGTACTTC.

The chain carries TRBV12-3 or TRBV12-4 and TRBJ2-1; perhaps TRBD2 as D (7 bases). The CDR3 runs to 13 residues. The V gene lost 8 bases and the J gene lost 7 bases, with 15 bases spanning the gap. In nucleotides, the CDR3 is TGTGCCAGCGGCGAGGGGGGGGAAAATGAGCAGTTCTTC. Amino acids: CASGEGGENEQFF.

The rearrangement joins TRBV10-3 to TRBJ1-5; 7 bases agree with TRBD1. In germline, CDR1 is ENHRY, CDR2 SYGVKD. V trimming: 3 bases; J trimming: 1 base; junction bases outside the gene matches: 0. This CDR3 contains 14 residues. As DNA, the CDR3 is TGTGCCATCAGTGAACAGGGGAGCAATCAGCCCCAGCATTTT. Residues: CAISEQGSNQPQHF.

This clone was seen a single time. The rearrangement joins TRBV6-2 or TRBV6-3 to TRBJ2-2, with 9 bases fitting TRBD1. V shed 5 bases and J 7 bases; nucleotides not matched to a gene: 11. This CDR3 is 16 amino acids long. Germline CDR1 MNHEY, CDR2 SVGEGT. The CDR3 spells CASSTTDRGMIGELFF. The CDR3 DNA reads TGTGCCAGCAGTACCACGGACAGGGGTATGATCGGGGAGCTGTTTTTT.

J is TRBJ1-6 and V is TRBV28, with D unclear. Trimming pared 5 bases from V and 9 bases from J, leaving 8 bases between. This CDR3 has 12 amino acids. The V gene's germline CDR1 is MDHEN and CDR2 SYDVKM. CDR3 nucleotides: TGTGCCAGCAGTCAGAAGCCTTCACCCCTCCACTTT. It codes for CASSQKPSPLHF.

This clone was seen once. The gene calls are TRBV30 and TRBJ2-7; TRBD2 agrees at 8 bases. The germline CDR1 and CDR2 sequences are GTSNPN and SVGIG (reference sequence). V trimming: 5 bases; J trimming: 4 bases; junction bases outside the gene matches: 4. This CDR3 has 12 amino acids. The CDR3 DNA reads TGTGCCTGGGGAAGCGGGAGATACGAGCAGTACTTC. As protein: CAWGSGRYEQYF.

The rearrangement joins TRBV3-1 (or the pseudogene TRBV3-2) to TRBJ1-1; D gene unclear. V was clipped by 8 bases and J by 1 base, with 5 bases between them. The CDR3 covers 11 residues. Per germline, CDR1 LGHDT and CDR2 YNNKEL (reference sequence). For the CDR3, the DNA is TGTGCCAGCGGCCCGAACACTGAAGCTTTCTTT. As protein: CASGPNTEAFF.

The V gene is TRBV29-1, the J gene TRBJ1-3; perhaps TRBD1 as D (6 bases). V lost 4 bases, J lost 4 bases, and 14 bases lay in between. The CDR3 spans 14 residues. Germline assignment: CDR1 SQVTM and CDR2 ANQGSEA. CDR3 nucleotide sequence: TGCAGCGTTGCGAGGGGGACACAAGGAAACACCATATATTTT. The encoded protein is CSVARGTQGNTIYF. Supplemented by reference TRBV29-1 and TRBJ1-3, the full variable domain reads SAVISQKPSRDICQRGTSLTIQCQVDSQVTMMFWYRQQPGQSLTLIATANQGSEATYESGFVIDKFPISRPNLTFSTLTVSNMSPEDSSIYLCSVARGTQGNTIYFGEGSWLTVV.

A few counts support this clone. The V and J genes are TRBV18 and TRBJ1-4; D remains ambiguous. The CDR3 covers 12 residues. V gave up 4 bases and J gave up 7 bases, with 7 bases separating them. CDR1 KGHSH and CDR2 LQKENI come from the germline V gene. The DNA for the CDR3 is TGTGCCAGCTCACAGACCTCTGAAAAACTGTTTTTT. This translates into CASSQTSEKLFF. The whole variable domain, filled in from reference TRBV18 and TRBJ1-4, reads NAGVMQNPRHLVRRRGQEARLRCSPMKGHSHVYWYRQLPEEGLKFMVYLQKENIIDESGMPKERFSAEFPKEGPSILRIQQVVRGDSAAYFCASSQTSEKLFFGSGTQLSVL.

The chain couples TRBV7-8 to TRBJ1-1; 9 nucleotides agree with TRBD1. Germline CDR1 reads SGHVS; CDR2 reads FQNEAQ. There are 15 residues in the CDR3. Germline trimming cut 3 bases from V and 1 base from J; bases unmatched to any gene: 3. The CDR3 DNA reads TGTGCCAGCAGCTTGGTGGGACAGGGGAACACTGAAGCTTTCTTT. It encodes CASSLVGQGNTEAFF.

The rearrangement links TRBV6-5 to TRBJ2-7, with D tentatively TRBD1 or TRBD2 (5 bases each). The V end was cut by 6 bases, the J end by 0 bases, with 12 bases between. The CDR3 length is 14 residues. CDR1 and CDR2 from the germline V gene are MNHEY and SVGAGI. CDR3 protein: CASSRTGASYEQYF. Written as DNA, the CDR3 is TGTGCCAGCAGCCGTACCGGGGCCTCCTACGAGCAGTACTTC.